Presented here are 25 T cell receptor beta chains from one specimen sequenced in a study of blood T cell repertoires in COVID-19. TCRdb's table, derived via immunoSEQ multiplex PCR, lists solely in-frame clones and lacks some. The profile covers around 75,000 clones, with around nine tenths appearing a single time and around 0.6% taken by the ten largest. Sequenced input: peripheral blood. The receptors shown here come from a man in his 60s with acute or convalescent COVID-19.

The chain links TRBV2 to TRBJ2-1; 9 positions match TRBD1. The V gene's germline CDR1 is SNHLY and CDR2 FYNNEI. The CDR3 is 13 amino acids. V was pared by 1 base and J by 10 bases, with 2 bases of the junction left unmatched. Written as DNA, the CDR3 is TGTGCCAGCAGTGAAGACAGGGGGCGGGAGCAGTTCTTC. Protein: CASSEDRGREQFF.

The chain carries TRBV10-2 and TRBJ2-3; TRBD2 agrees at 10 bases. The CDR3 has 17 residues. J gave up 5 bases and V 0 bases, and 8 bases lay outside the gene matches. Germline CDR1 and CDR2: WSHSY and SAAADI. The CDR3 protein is CASSESLAGAGKDTQYF. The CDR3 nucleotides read TGCGCCAGCAGTGAGTCCCTAGCGGGAGCGGGTAAAGATACGCAGTATTTT.

The CDR3 here is CASSQGGGGKNSPLHF. CDR3 nucleotides: TGTGCCAGCAGCCAAGGGGGCGGGGGCAAAAATTCACCCCTCCACTTT. The rearrangement links TRBV3-1 (or the pseudogene TRBV3-2) to TRBJ1-6; a possible D gene is TRBD1 (6 bases). V was cut by 1 base and J by 7 bases, with 14 bases left in between. Looked up from germline, CDR1 is LGHDT and CDR2 is YNNKEL (reference sequence). This CDR3 has 16 residues.

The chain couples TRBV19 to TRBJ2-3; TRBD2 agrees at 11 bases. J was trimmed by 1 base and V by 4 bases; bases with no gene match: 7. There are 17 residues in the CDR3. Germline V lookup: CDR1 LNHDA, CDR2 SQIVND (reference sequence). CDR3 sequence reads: CASSTGLAGGGTDTQYF. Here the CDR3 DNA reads TGTGCCAGTAGTACGGGGCTAGCGGGAGGCGGCACAGATACGCAGTATTTT.

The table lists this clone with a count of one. Written as DNA, the CDR3 is TGTGCCAGCAGCTTAAACCCGACAGGGGCTGGCTACACCTTC. This translates into CASSLNPTGAGYTF. The J gene is TRBJ1-2, the V gene TRBV7-3; 8 nucleotides agree with TRBD1. Germline V gene sequence: CDR1 SGHTA, CDR2 FQGTGA. With 1 base clipped from V and 7 bases from J, the junction kept 5 bases outside the gene matches. This CDR3 spans 14 amino acids.

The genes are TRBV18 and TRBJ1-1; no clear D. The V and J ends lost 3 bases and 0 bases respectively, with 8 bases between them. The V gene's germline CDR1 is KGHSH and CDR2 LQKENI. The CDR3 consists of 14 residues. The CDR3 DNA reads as TGTGCCAGCTCACCCCTTCGGGTGAACACTGAAGCTTTCTTT. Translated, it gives CASSPLRVNTEAFF.

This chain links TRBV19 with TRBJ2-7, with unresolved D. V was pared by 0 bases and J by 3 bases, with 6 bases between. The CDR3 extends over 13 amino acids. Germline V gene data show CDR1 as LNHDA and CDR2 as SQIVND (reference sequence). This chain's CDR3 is CASSIDSFYEQYF. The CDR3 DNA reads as TGTGCCAGTAGTATAGACAGTTTCTACGAGCAGTACTTC.

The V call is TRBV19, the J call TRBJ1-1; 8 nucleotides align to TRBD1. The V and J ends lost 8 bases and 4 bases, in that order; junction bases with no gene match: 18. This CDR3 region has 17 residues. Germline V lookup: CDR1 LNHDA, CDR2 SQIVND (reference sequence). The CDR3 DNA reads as TGTGCCAGTCGCCTACTTGCCGGGACAGGACTCCGCACTGAAGCTTTCTTT. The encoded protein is CASRLLAGTGLRTEAFF.

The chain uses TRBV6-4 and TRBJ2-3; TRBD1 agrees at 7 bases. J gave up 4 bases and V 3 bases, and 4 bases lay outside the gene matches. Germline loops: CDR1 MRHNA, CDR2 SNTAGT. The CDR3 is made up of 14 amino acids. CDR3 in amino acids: CASSERGPADTQYF. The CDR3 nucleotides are TGTGCCAGCAGTGAAAGGGGGCCCGCAGATACGCAGTATTTT.

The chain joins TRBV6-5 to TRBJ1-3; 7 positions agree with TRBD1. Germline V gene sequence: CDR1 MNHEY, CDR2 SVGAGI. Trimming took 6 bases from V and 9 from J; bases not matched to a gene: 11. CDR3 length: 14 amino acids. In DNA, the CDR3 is TGTGCCAGCAGCCAGGGACAGTTAACGGGCACCATATATTTT. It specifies CASSQGQLTGTIYF.

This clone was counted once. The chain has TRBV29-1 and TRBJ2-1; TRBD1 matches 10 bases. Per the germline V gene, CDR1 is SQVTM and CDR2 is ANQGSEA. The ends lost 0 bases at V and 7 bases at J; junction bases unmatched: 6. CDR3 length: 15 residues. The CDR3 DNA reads TGCAGCGTTGAAGACGCGGGACAGGGGAATAATGAGCAGTTCTTC. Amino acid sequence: CSVEDAGQGNNEQFF.

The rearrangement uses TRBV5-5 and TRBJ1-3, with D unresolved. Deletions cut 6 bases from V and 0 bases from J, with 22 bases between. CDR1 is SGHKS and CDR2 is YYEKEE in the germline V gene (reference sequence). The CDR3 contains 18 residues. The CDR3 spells CASTPLARLSFSGNTIYF. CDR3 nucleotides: TGTGCCAGCACCCCGCTAGCCAGGCTAAGTTTCTCTGGAAACACCATATATTTT.

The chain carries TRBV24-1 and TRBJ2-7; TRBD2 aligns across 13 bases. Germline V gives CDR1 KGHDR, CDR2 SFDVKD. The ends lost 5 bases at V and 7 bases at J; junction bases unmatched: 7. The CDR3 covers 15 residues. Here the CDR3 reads CATSAGGLAGWEQYF. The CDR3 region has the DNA TGTGCCACCAGTGCAGGGGGACTAGCGGGATGGGAGCAGTACTTC.

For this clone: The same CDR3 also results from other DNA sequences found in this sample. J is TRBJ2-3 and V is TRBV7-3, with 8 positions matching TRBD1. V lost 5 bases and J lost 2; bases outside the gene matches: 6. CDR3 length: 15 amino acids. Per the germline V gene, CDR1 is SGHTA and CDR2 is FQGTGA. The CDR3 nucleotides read TGTGCCAGCAGCCCCGACAGGGGACTCACAGATACGCAGTATTTT. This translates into CASSPDRGLTDTQYF.

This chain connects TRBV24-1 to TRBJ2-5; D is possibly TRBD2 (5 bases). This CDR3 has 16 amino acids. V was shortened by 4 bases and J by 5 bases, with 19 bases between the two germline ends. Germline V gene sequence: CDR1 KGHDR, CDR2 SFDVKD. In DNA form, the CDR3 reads TGTGCCACCAGTGAGAGCCGGACTGGCTTATTGGAGACCCAGTACTTC. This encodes CATSESRTGLLETQYF.

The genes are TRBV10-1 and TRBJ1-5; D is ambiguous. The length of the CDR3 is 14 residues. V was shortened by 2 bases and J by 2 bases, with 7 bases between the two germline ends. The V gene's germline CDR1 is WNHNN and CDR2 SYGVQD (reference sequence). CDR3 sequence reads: CASSEEAGNQPQHF. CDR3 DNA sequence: TGCGCCAGCAGTGAGGAGGCAGGCAATCAGCCCCAGCATTTT.

The CDR3 DNA reads as TGTGCCAGCAGCGTAGGATTCCCCAGCACCGGGGAGCTGTTTTTT. Translated, it gives CASSVGFPSTGELFF. The chain employs TRBV9 and TRBJ2-2, with D hard to call. V was shortened by 0 bases and J by 4 bases, with 10 bases between the two germline ends. This CDR3 region has 15 residues. Germline CDR1 SGDLS, CDR2 YYNGEE.

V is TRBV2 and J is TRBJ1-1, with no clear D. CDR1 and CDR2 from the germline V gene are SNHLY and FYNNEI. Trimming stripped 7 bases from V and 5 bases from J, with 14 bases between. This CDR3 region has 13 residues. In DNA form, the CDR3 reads TGTGCCAGCACGGGGAAAGTTGGGACTGAAGCTTTCTTT. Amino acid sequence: CASTGKVGTEAFF.

This chain's CDR3 is CASTSGGLEAFF. DNA for the CDR3: TGTGCCAGCACCTCAGGGGGCCTCGAAGCTTTCTTT. The rearrangement links TRBV6-5 to TRBJ1-1; TRBD1 matches at 8 bases. V was clipped by 7 bases and J by 8 bases; unmatched bases: 6. Per germline, CDR1 MNHEY and CDR2 SVGAGI. The CDR3 has 12 amino acids.

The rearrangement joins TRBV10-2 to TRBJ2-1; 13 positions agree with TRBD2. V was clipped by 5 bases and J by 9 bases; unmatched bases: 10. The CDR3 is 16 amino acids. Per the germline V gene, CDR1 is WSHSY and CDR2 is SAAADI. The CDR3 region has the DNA TGCGCCAGCAGTTCTCCGGGACTAGCGGGATTAGGTGAGCAGTTCTTC. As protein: CASSSPGLAGLGEQFF.

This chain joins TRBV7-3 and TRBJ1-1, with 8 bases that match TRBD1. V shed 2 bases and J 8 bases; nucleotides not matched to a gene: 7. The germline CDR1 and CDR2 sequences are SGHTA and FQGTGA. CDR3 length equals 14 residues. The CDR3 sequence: CASSLWQGAGEAFF. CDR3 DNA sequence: TGTGCCAGCAGCTTATGGCAGGGGGCCGGAGAAGCTTTCTTT.

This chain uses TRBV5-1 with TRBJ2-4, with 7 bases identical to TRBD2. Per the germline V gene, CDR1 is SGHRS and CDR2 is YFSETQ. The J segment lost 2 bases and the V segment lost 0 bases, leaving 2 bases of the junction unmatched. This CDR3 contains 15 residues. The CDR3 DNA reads TGCGCCAGCAGCTTGGAAAGCGGGACCAAAAACATTCAGTACTTC. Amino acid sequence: CASSLESGTKNIQYF.

The CDR3: CASSLTSRGGTTDTQYF. The DNA for the CDR3 is TGTGCCAGCAGCCTAACCTCCCGGGGGGGCACCACAGATACGCAGTATTTT. The chain couples TRBV7-2 to TRBJ2-3, with 8 bases matching TRBD2. Germline values: CDR1 SGHTA, CDR2 FQGNSA. With 5 bases clipped from V and 2 bases from J, the junction kept 12 bases outside the gene matches. The CDR3 covers 17 residues.

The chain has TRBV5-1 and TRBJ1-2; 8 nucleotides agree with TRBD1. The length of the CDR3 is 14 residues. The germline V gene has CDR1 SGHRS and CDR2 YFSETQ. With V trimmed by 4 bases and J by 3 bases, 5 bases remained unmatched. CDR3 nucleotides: TGCGCCAGCAGCCCCGGACAGGGCCACTATGGCTACACCTTC. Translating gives CASSPGQGHYGYTF.

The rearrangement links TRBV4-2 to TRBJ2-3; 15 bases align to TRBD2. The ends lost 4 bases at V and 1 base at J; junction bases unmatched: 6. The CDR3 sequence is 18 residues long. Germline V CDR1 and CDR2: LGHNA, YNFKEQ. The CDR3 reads CASSPVRTSGGGTDTQYF. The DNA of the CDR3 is TGTGCCAGCAGCCCCGTAAGGACTAGCGGGGGGGGCACAGATACGCAGTATTTT.